The next 9 T cell receptor beta chains were all read from a single sample in a study of T cells in Graves' hyperthyroidism and ophthalmopathy. Amplified regions were TCR beta CDR3 sequences from RNA transcripts. First-round RT-PCR targeting the TCR CDR3 was performed with the HTBI primer set. Using its own MiXCR run on the multiplex PCR reads, TCRdb lists one record per CDR3 protein. The sample contains 300,000 to 400,000 distinct CDR3 sequences, about 13% of which appear only once. The sample taken for sequencing was blood. The receptors derive from a woman in her late teens or twenties with Graves' hyperthyroidism.

This clonotype appeared many times. The V and J genes are TRBV7-6 and TRBJ1-1; perhaps TRBD1 as D (5 bases). Germline lookup yields CDR1 SGHVS and CDR2 FNYEAQ. The CDR3 totals 17 residues. Trimming removed 7 bases from V and 2 bases from J, with 23 bases in between. CDR3: CASMERGWYTINTEAFF. CDR3 nucleotide sequence: TGTGCCAGCATGGAGCGGGGGTGGTACACCATTAACACTGAAGCTTTCTTT.

This clonotype has ten or more counts. The CDR3 region has the DNA TGTGCCAGCAGTCGACAGGGGCGCACTGAAGCTTTCTTT. Protein sequence: CASSRQGRTEAFF. The chain carries TRBV6-1 and TRBJ1-1; 8 bases align to TRBD1. The V and J ends lost 5 bases and 4 bases, in that order; junction bases with no gene match: 3. Per the germline V gene, CDR1 is MNHNS and CDR2 is SASEGT. The CDR3 runs to 13 residues.

J is TRBJ2-5 and V is TRBV5-1; D is perhaps TRBD1 (6 bases). Germline V gives CDR1 SGHRS, CDR2 YFSETQ. The V and J ends lost 1 base and 5 bases respectively, with 15 bases between them. The CDR3 contains 15 residues. CDR3: CASSLSQGRGETQYF. The CDR3, as DNA: TGCGCCAGCAGCTTGAGTCAGGGGAGAGGGGAGACCCAGTACTTC. Supplemented by reference TRBV5-1 and TRBJ2-5, the full variable domain reads KAGVTQTPRYLIKTRGQQVTLSCSPISGHRSVSWYQQTPGQGLQFLFEYFSETQRNKGNFPGRFSGRQFSNSRSEMNVSTLELGDSALYLCASSLSQGRGETQYFGPGTRLLVL.

This clonotype was seen ten or more times. The V gene is TRBV11-2, the J gene TRBJ1-6; 9 bases line up with TRBD1. Germline V gene lookup returns CDR1 SGHAT and CDR2 FQNNGV. Unmatched junction bases numbered 6, after V lost 3 bases and J lost 9 bases. This CDR3 is built from 15 residues. The CDR3 bases are TGTGCCAGCAGCTTGGACAGGGGTTGGAGTTCACCCCTCCACTTT. Its translation: CASSLDRGWSSPLHF.

This clonotype has a count of ten or more. This sequence joins TRBV28 and TRBJ1-2; 7 bases are a match to TRBD1. Germline loops: CDR1 MDHEN, CDR2 SYDVKM. After removal of 9 bases from V and 3 bases from J, the junction contained 10 bases not matched to a gene. The length of the CDR3 is 14 residues. In nucleotides, the CDR3 is TGTGCCAGTTCGCAGGGGGGTATTGACTATGGCTACACCTTC. Its translation is CASSQGGIDYGYTF.

Details on this clonotype: A clone one base away is much larger, so this may be a read error. V is TRBV7-6 and J is TRBJ2-7; 9 bases agree with TRBD2. The germline V gene has CDR1 SGHVS and CDR2 FNYEAQ. The V gene end was trimmed by 0 bases and the J gene end by 2 bases; junction bases not matched to a gene: 2. The CDR3 contains 15 residues. CDR3 DNA sequence: TGTGCCAGCAGCTTAGCTAGCGGGAGCCCCTACGAGCAGTACTTC. Protein product: CASSLASGSPYEQYF.

In its sample, this clonotype was seen a few times. V is TRBV14 and J is TRBJ1-1; D not resolved. The CDR3 runs 13 residues. V was trimmed by 4 bases and J by 2 bases, leaving 8 bases between them. Germline values: CDR1 SGHDN, CDR2 FVKESK. CDR3 in amino acids: CASSLWINTEAFF. CDR3 DNA sequence: TGTGCCAGCAGCCTCTGGATCAACACTGAAGCTTTCTTT.

This clonotype was counted at least ten times. The chain uses TRBV2 and TRBJ1-4; D uncertain. The germline CDR1 and CDR2 sequences are SNHLY and FYNNEI. The CDR3 contains 15 residues. The V and J ends lost 2 bases and 0 bases respectively, with 7 bases between them. The CDR3 loop is CASSERRATNEKLFF. The CDR3 bases are TGTGCCAGCAGTGAAAGAAGAGCAACTAATGAAAAACTGTTTTTT.

This clonotype has a count of ten or more. The rearrangement links TRBV10-3 to TRBJ2-5, with D uncertain. CDR3 size: 15 residues. V was trimmed by 2 bases and J by 3 bases, leaving 13 bases between them. Germline CDR1 is ENHRY and CDR2 is SYGVKD. As DNA, the CDR3 is TGTGCCATCAGTGAGAATAGTGGGATAGAAGAGACCCAGTACTTC. Translating gives CAISENSGIEETQYF.